One and the same sample provided the 17 T cell receptor beta chains below, sequenced in a study of blood T cell repertoires in COVID-19. The data were produced by immunoSEQ multiplex PCR, yet TCRdb's version contains in-frame clones alone and is incomplete. The repertoire holds under 250,000 clones, about 82% seen once, with approximately 6.2% in the top ten. The sequencing input was peripheral blood. The receptors derive from a woman of 80 years or more with COVID-19, enrolled during active disease.

The V gene is TRBV6-1, the J gene TRBJ1-2, with a possible D match to TRBD1 (5 bases). V gave up 2 bases and J gave up 7 bases, with 26 bases separating them. The CDR3 has 18 amino acids. Germline CDR1 and CDR2: MNHNS and SASEGT. CDR3 nucleotide sequence: TGTGCCAGCAGTGAACGGGGCAGGAAACTCCAATTCGGGGGTGGCTACACCTTC. Protein product: CASSERGRKLQFGGGYTF.

This rearrangement joins TRBV6-1 to TRBJ1-2, with D possibly being TRBD1 (5 bases). Between the trimmed V and J ends, which lost 2 bases and 3 bases, there was a span of 7 bases. Germline CDR1 and CDR2: MNHNS and SASEGT. This CDR3 has 13 residues. This CDR3 reads CASSETGYYGYTF. The CDR3 bases are TGTGCCAGCAGTGAAACAGGATACTATGGCTACACCTTC.

The rearrangement uses TRBV2 and TRBJ1-2; tentatively, D is TRBD1 (5 bases). This CDR3 has 14 amino acids. CDR1 and CDR2 (germline): SNHLY, FYNNEI. V gave up 4 bases and J gave up 4 bases, with 13 bases separating them. CDR3 DNA: TGTGCCAGCAGTGCACAGACAGCTACCTATGGCTACACCTTC. Its translation: CASSAQTATYGYTF.

V and J are TRBV7-2 and TRBJ2-5; TRBD2 matches at 8 bases. The CDR3 is 15 residues long. The germline gives CDR1 SGHTA, CDR2 FQGNSA. V lost 4 bases, J lost 2 bases, and 6 bases stayed unmatched. CDR3 loop: CASSSVGGGQETQYF. The CDR3 DNA reads as TGTGCCAGCAGCTCCGTCGGCGGGGGGCAAGAGACCCAGTACTTC.

V and J are TRBV30 and TRBJ2-7; D perhaps matches TRBD1 (6 bases). Trimming took off 0 bases at V and 0 bases at J, with 12 bases between the two ends. This CDR3 is built from 15 residues. The germline V gene encodes CDR1 GTSNPN and CDR2 SVGIG (reference sequence). This CDR3 reads CAWSVKGGSSYEQYF. CDR3 sequence (DNA): TGTGCCTGGAGTGTAAAAGGGGGTAGCTCCTACGAGCAGTACTTC.

The chain employs TRBV7-2 and TRBJ1-5; D call uncertain. CDR1 is SGHTA and CDR2 is FQGNSA in the germline V gene. V was shortened by 4 bases and J by 5 bases, with 12 bases between the two germline ends. This CDR3 spans 14 amino acids. The CDR3 nucleotides are TGTGCCAGCAGCTCCCGAGGAGGGCATCAGCCCCAGCATTTT. Encoded protein: CASSSRGGHQPQHF.

The rearrangement joins TRBV5-1 to TRBJ1-2; 8 bases agree with TRBD1. The J segment lost 5 bases and the V segment lost 4 bases, leaving 7 bases of the junction unmatched. From germline, CDR1 is SGHRS and CDR2 YFSETQ. The CDR3 has 14 residues. The CDR3 sequence is CASSQDRAQYGYTF. DNA for the CDR3: TGCGCCAGCAGCCAGGACAGGGCACAGTATGGCTACACCTTC. The full variable domain, completed using reference TRBV5-1 and TRBJ1-2, is KAGVTQTPRYLIKTRGQQVTLSCSPISGHRSVSWYQQTPGQGLQFLFEYFSETQRNKGNFPGRFSGRQFSNSRSEMNVSTLELGDSALYLCASSQDRAQYGYTFGSGTRLTVV.

This rearrangement joins TRBV28 to TRBJ1-2; maybe TRBD1 (5 bases). The CDR3 is 14 residues long. V was trimmed by 2 bases and J by 7 bases, leaving 14 bases between them. CDR1 is MDHEN and CDR2 is SYDVKM in the germline V gene. Written as DNA, the CDR3 is TGTGCCAGCAGTTTAGGTTTAGGGCAGGGTGGCTACACCTTC. Translating gives CASSLGLGQGGYTF.

V usage is TRBV6-5 and J usage is TRBJ1-1; TRBD1 agrees at 8 bases. The CDR3 covers 15 residues. V trimming: 4 bases; J trimming: 6 bases; junction bases outside the gene matches: 10. Germline CDR1 MNHEY, CDR2 SVGAGI. CDR3 sequence reads: CASSSSGQGRAEAFF. The CDR3 bases are TGTGCCAGCAGTTCCTCTGGACAGGGACGGGCTGAAGCTTTCTTT.

The chain employs TRBV28 and TRBJ1-2; D remains ambiguous. Germline V CDR1 and CDR2: MDHEN, SYDVKM. The V end lost 3 bases, the J end lost 5 bases, and 10 bases lay between the germline ends. The CDR3 is 13 residues long. The CDR3 sequence: CASSFGQMYGYTF. Here the CDR3 DNA reads TGTGCCAGCAGTTTTGGGCAGATGTATGGCTACACCTTC.

The J gene is TRBJ2-3, the V gene TRBV18, with 7 bases identical to TRBD1. Germline CDR1 is KGHSH and CDR2 is LQKENI. This CDR3 has 15 amino acids. Trimming removed 3 bases from V and 2 bases from J; junction bases left unmatched: 5. The CDR3 is CASSPLTGITDTQYF. The CDR3, as DNA: TGTGCCAGCTCACCCCTGACAGGGATCACAGATACGCAGTATTTT.

The J gene is TRBJ2-3, the V gene TRBV5-1; 8 bases agree with TRBD2. The germline CDR1 and CDR2 sequences are SGHRS and YFSETQ. The CDR3 totals 15 residues. The J segment lost 2 bases and the V segment lost 0 bases, leaving 2 bases of the junction unmatched. For the CDR3, the DNA is TGCGCCAGCAGCTTGGCGGGGGGGACCACAGATACGCAGTATTTT. It encodes CASSLAGGTTDTQYF.

This chain joins TRBV28 and TRBJ2-7; D is perhaps TRBD1 (6 bases). V was shortened by 5 bases and J by 8 bases, with 13 bases between the two germline ends. The CDR3 spans 12 residues. The germline gives CDR1 MDHEN, CDR2 SYDVKM. The CDR3 spells CASSRRGGKQYV. Written as DNA, the CDR3 is TGTGCCAGCAGTCGGCGAGGGGGTAAGCAGTACGTC.

V and J are TRBV7-6 and TRBJ1-1; D gene uncertain. The germline gives CDR1 SGHVS, CDR2 FNYEAQ. The length of the CDR3 is 13 residues. Trimming stripped 3 bases from V and 4 bases from J, with 9 bases between. CDR3 in DNA: TGTGCCAGCAGCTTGACTCGGGGCACTGAAGCTTTCTTT. This gives the protein CASSLTRGTEAFF.

The rearrangement joins TRBV6-5 to TRBJ1-5; 9 nucleotides align to TRBD1. J lost 8 bases, V lost 5 bases, and 7 bases had no gene match. Germline V gene lookup returns CDR1 MNHEY and CDR2 SVGAGI. This CDR3 spans 14 amino acids. The CDR3 here is CASSNGQGWEPQHF. In nucleotides, the CDR3 is TGTGCCAGCAGTAACGGACAGGGGTGGGAGCCCCAGCATTTT.

Here the CDR3 DNA reads TGTGCCAGTAGTGCCGGAAGACAGGCTAACTATGGCTACACCTTC. This gives the protein CASSAGRQANYGYTF. J is TRBJ1-2 and V is TRBV19; D perhaps matches TRBD1 (6 bases). Trimming stripped 5 bases from V and 0 bases from J, with 13 bases between. The CDR3 has 15 amino acids. Germline CDR1 LNHDA, CDR2 SQIVND (reference sequence).

V is TRBV9 and J is TRBJ1-3; possibly TRBD1 for D (5 bases). The CDR3 totals 14 residues. CDR1 is SGDLS and CDR2 is YYNGEE in the germline V gene. V lost 3 bases and J lost 0, with 7 bases in between. The CDR3 spells CASSADNSGNTIYF. CDR3 sequence (DNA): TGTGCCAGCAGCGCGGACAACTCTGGAAACACCATATATTTT.